These 10 T cell receptor beta chains came from one sample sequenced in a study of T cell responses to AZD1222 COVID-19 vaccine. Produced via immunoSEQ multiplex PCR; TCRdb's table is partial and in-frame only. The table includes 150,000 to 200,000 clones, approximately 94% detected once. Sequencing used peripheral blood, obtained 28 days after the second AZD1222 dose. The source is an adult who received the AZD1222 COVID-19 vaccine.

The chain has TRBV2 and TRBJ1-6, with 7 bases that match TRBD1. The V segment lost 7 bases and the J segment 9 bases; nucleotides outside the gene matches: 9. CDR3 size: 14 residues. Germline assignment: CDR1 SNHLY and CDR2 FYNNEI. The CDR3 loop is CASTLGRGVSPLHF. As DNA, the CDR3 is TGTGCCAGCACCCTGGGCAGGGGGGTTTCACCCCTCCACTTT.

This chain connects TRBV25-1 to TRBJ1-1; TRBD1 is a possible D gene (6 bases). The CDR3 runs to 13 residues. CDR1 is MGHDK, CDR2 SYGVNS, per germline. V lost 2 bases and J lost 8, with 12 bases in between. This CDR3 is CASSERTGSEAFF. CDR3 bases: TGTGCCAGCAGTGAACGCACAGGGTCGGAAGCTTTCTTT.

The CDR3 DNA is TGTGCCTGGGAGGGGGGGACCCAAGAGACCCAGTACTTC. This sequence encodes CAWEGGTQETQYF. This rearrangement joins TRBV30 to TRBJ2-5; D possibly corresponds to TRBD2 (7 bases). CDR3 length equals 13 residues. Germline CDR1 is GTSNPN and CDR2 is SVGIG (reference sequence). The V gene lost 5 bases and the J gene lost 1 base, with 11 bases spanning the gap.

The chain has TRBV4-1 and TRBJ2-1; no clear D. With 3 bases removed from V and 4 bases from J, the gap between germline ends came to 4 bases. The CDR3 is 12 amino acids. Germline V gene lookup returns CDR1 MGHRA and CDR2 YSYEKL. The CDR3 sequence: CASSHEYNEQFF. The CDR3, as DNA: TGCGCCAGCAGCCATGAATACAATGAGCAGTTCTTC.

This clone was picked up one time. J is TRBJ2-1 and V is TRBV28; D ambiguous. Germline loops: CDR1 MDHEN, CDR2 SYDVKM. This CDR3 spans 12 amino acids. V was trimmed by 3 bases and J by 8 bases, leaving 8 bases between them. For the CDR3, the DNA is TGTGCCAGCAGTTTTCTGCCGTATGAGCAGTTCTTC. Encoded protein: CASSFLPYEQFF.

The gene calls are TRBV14 and TRBJ2-2; no definite D call. Germline V gives CDR1 SGHDN, CDR2 FVKESK. Trimming cost V 2 bases and J 0 bases, with 10 bases left between them. This CDR3 contains 16 residues. The DNA of the CDR3 is TGTGCCAGCAGCCAACAGACACCCGCGAACACCGGGGAGCTGTTTTTT. Encoded protein: CASSQQTPANTGELFF. Looking up the rest from reference TRBV14 and TRBJ2-2 gives the full variable domain: EAGVTQFPSHSVIEKGQTVTLRCDPISGHDNLYWYRRVMGKEIKFLLHFVKESKQDESGMPNNRFLAERTGGTYSTLKVQPAELEDSGVYFCASSQQTPANTGELFFGEGSRLTVL.

The rearrangement links TRBV5-1 to TRBJ2-7; D is unclear. Germline V lookup: CDR1 SGHRS, CDR2 YFSETQ. The ends were cut back, 0 bases at V and 1 base at J, with 8 bases in the middle. This CDR3 has 14 residues. This CDR3 reads CASSLAGVSYEQYF. CDR3 nucleotide sequence: TGCGCCAGCAGCTTGGCCGGTGTTTCCTACGAGCAGTACTTC.

About this clone: Additional DNA sequences in this sample encode the identical CDR3. The rearrangement joins TRBV5-1 to TRBJ1-1; no definite D call. The CDR3 spans 13 residues. V was shortened by 0 bases and J by 5 bases, with 8 bases between the two germline ends. CDR1 SGHRS and CDR2 YFSETQ come from the germline V gene. As DNA, the CDR3 is TGCGCCAGCAGCTTGGACCGAGGGACTGAAGCTTTCTTT. Residues: CASSLDRGTEAFF.

The chain joins TRBV18 to TRBJ1-4; TRBD1 matches 9 bases. Germline V gene data show CDR1 as KGHSH and CDR2 as LQKENI. This CDR3 has 14 residues. The J segment lost 8 bases and the V segment lost 6 bases, leaving 7 bases of the junction unmatched. The CDR3 sequence is CASSPGQGGEKLFF. As DNA, the CDR3 is TGTGCCAGCTCTCCGGGACAGGGAGGAGAAAAACTGTTTTTT.

The rearrangement joins TRBV18 to TRBJ1-1; the D is unclear. Between the trimmed V and J ends, which lost 0 bases and 0 bases, there was a span of 8 bases. This CDR3 is 15 amino acids long. Germline lookup yields CDR1 KGHSH and CDR2 LQKENI. This CDR3 reads CASSPPGRLNTEAFF. The CDR3 DNA reads TGTGCCAGCTCACCACCTGGCAGACTGAACACTGAAGCTTTCTTT.